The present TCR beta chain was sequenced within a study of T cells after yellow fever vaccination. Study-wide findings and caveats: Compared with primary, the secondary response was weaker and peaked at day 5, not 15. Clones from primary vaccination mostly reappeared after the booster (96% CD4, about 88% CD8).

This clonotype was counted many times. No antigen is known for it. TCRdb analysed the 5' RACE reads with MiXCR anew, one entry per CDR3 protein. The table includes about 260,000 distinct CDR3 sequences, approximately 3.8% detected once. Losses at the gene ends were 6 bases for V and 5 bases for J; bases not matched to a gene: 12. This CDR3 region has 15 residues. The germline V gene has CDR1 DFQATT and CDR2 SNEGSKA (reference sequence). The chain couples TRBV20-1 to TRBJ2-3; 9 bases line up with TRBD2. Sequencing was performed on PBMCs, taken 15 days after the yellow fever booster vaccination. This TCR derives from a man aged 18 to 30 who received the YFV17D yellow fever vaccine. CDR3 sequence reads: CSAESSGGGLDTQYF. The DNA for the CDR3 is TGCAGTGCCGAAAGTAGCGGGGGCGGCTTAGATACGCAGTATTTT.